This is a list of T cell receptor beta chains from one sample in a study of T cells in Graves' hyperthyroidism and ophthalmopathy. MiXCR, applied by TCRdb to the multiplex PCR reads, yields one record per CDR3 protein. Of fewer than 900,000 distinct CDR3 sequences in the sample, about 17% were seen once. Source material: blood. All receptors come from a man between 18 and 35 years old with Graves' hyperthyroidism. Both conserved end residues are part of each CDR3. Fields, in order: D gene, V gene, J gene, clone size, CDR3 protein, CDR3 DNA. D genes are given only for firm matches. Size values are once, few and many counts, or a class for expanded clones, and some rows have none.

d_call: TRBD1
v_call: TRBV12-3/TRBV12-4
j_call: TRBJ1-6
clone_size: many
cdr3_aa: CASSSDRGNSPLHF
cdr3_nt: TGTGCCAGCAGTTCGGACAGGGGAAATTCACCCCTCCACTTT

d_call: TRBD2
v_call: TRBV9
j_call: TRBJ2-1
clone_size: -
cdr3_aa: CASSRGPLSGGEQFF
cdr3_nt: TGTGCCAGCAGCAGAGGCCCCTTGAGCGGGGGTGAGCAGTTCTTC

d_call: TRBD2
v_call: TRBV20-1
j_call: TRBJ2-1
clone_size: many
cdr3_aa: CSARTTSGSYGEQFF
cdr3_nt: TGCAGTGCTAGAACCACTAGCGGGAGCTATGGTGAGCAGTTCTTC

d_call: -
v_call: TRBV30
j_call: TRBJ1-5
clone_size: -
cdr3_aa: CAWSMGFGQPQRF
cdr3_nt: TGTGCCTGGAGTATGGGGTTCGGGCAGCCCCAGCGTTTT

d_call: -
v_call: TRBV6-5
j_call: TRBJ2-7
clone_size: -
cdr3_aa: CASSYALTYEQYF
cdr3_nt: TGTGCCAGCAGTTACGCCCTGACCTACGAGCAGTACTTC

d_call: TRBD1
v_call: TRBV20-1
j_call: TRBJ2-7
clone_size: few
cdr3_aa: CSARGQAGSEQYF
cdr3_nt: TGCAGTGCTAGGGGACAGGCGGGGAGCGAGCAGTACTTC

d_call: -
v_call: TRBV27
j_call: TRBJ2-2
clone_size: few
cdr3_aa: CASTRGGGELFF
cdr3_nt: TGTGCCAGCACGAGAGGGGGCGGGGAGCTGTTTTTT

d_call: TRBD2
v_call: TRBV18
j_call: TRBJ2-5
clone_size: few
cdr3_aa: CASSQAAGVGETQYF
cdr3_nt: TGTGCCAGCTCACAGGCAGCGGGAGTTGGAGAGACCCAGTACTTC

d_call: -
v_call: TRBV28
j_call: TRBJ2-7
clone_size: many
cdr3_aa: CASSWGPEQYF
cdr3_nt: TGTGCCAGCAGCTGGGGCCCCGAGCAGTACTTC

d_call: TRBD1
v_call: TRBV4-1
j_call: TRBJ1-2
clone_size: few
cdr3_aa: CASSPPVPGQDSYGYTF
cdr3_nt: TGCGCCAGCAGCCCCCCAGTACCGGGACAGGACAGCTATGGCTACACCTTC

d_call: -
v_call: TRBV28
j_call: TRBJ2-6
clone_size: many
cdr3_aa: CASTSYTVTSGANVLTF
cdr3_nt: TGTGCCAGCACTTCCTACACCGTTACCTCAGGGGCCAACGTCCTGACTTTC

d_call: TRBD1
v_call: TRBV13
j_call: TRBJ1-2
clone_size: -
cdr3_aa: CASSLGTVLTNYGYTF
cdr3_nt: TGTGCCAGCAGCTTGGGGACAGTCCTCACTAACTATGGCTACACCTTC

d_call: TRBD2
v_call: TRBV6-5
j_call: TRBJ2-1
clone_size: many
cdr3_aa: CASSYSPTSGIYNEQFF
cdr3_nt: TGTGCCAGCAGTTACTCCCCGACTAGCGGGATTTACAATGAGCAGTTCTTC

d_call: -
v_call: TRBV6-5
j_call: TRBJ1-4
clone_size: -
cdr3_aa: CASSYRGKEKLFF
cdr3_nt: TGTGCCAGCAGTTATCGGGGGAAGGAAAAACTGTTTTTT

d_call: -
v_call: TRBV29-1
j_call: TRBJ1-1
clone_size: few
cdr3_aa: CSVGGRDHINTEAFF
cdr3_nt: TGCAGCGTTGGGGGTAGGGACCACATAAACACTGAAGCTTTCTTT

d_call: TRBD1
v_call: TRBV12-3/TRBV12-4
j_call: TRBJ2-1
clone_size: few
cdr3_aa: CASSGRQGADEQFF
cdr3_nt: TGTGCCAGCAGTGGACGACAGGGGGCGGATGAGCAGTTCTTC

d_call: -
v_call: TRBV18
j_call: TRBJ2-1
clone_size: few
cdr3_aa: CASSRPAHSYNEQFF
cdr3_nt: TGTGCCAGCTCACGGCCGGCCCATTCCTACAATGAGCAGTTCTTC

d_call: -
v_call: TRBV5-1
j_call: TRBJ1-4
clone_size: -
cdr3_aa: CASSLWGVNEKLFF
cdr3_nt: TGCGCCAGCAGCTTGTGGGGTGTTAATGAAAAACTGTTTTTT

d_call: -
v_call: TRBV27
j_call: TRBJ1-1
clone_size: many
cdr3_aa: CASSSRQDMNTEAFF
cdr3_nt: TGTGCCAGCAGTTCTAGACAGGACATGAACACTGAAGCTTTCTTT

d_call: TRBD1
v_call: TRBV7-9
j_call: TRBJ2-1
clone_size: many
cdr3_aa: CASSPHGTAYNEQFF
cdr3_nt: TGTGCCAGCAGCCCCCACGGGACAGCCTACAATGAGCAGTTCTTC

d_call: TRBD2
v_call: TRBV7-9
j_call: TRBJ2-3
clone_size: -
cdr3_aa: CASSLTLALSTDTQYF
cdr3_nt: TGTGCCAGCAGCCTTACACTAGCGCTAAGCACAGATACGCAGTATTTT

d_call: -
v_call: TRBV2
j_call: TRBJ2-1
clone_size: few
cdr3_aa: CASSEALARHEQFF
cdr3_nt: TGTGCCAGCAGTGAAGCGCTAGCAAGGCATGAGCAGTTCTTC

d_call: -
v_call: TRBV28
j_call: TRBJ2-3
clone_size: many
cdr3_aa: CALRAGGTDTQYF
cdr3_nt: TGTGCCCTCAGAGCCGGGGGCACAGATACGCAGTATTTT

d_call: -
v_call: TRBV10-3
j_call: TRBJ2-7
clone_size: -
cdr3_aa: CAISESGANSYEQYF
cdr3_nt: TGTGCCATCAGTGAGTCAGGGGCCAACTCCTACGAGCAGTACTTC

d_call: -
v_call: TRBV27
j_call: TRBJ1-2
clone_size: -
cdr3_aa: CASSLIVRDGVFYGYTF
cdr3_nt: TGTGCCAGCAGTTTAATAGTGAGAGACGGCGTTTTCTATGGCTACACCTTC

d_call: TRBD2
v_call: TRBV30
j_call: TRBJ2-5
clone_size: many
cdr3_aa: CALMGLAGDQETQYF
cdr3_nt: TGTGCCTTGATGGGACTAGCGGGAGATCAAGAGACCCAGTACTTC

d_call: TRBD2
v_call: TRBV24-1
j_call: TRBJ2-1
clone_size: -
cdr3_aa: CATSVGTSGSNEQFF
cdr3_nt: TGTGCCACCAGTGTTGGGACTAGCGGGAGTAATGAGCAGTTCTTC

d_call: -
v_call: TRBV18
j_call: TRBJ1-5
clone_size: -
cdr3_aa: CASSPPGSSGQPQHF
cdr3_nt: TGTGCCAGCTCACCCCCGGGCTCGTCGGGACAGCCCCAGCATTTT

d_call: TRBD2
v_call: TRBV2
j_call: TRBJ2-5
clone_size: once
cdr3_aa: CASSGRLAGKETQYF
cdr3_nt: TGTGCCAGCAGTGGAAGGCTAGCGGGTAAAGAGACCCAGTACTTC

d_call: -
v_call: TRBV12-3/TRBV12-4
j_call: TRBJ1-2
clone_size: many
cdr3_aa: CASSLRGDSNYGYTF
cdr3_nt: TGTGCCAGCAGTTTGAGAGGGGATTCAAACTATGGCTACACCTTC

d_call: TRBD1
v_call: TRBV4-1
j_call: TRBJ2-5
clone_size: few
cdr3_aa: CASSQDSTGGETQYF
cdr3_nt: TGCGCCAGCAGCCAAGATTCGACAGGGGGCGAGACCCAGTACTTC